Below, 10 T cell receptor beta chains from the same sample are listed, as sequenced in a study of blood T cell repertoires in COVID-19. Clones were sequenced by immunoSEQ multiplex PCR, and TCRdb holds only the in-frame ones, with some missing. The data show 200,000 or so clones, 75% to 90% seen once. Material for sequencing was peripheral blood. These receptors originate from a human donor in a cohort sampled during active COVID-19.

The CDR3 spells CASIRDRVASGYTF. The CDR3 coding sequence is TGTGCCAGCATCCGGGACAGGGTGGCTTCTGGCTACACCTTC. This sequence joins TRBV7-2 and TRBJ1-2, with TRBD1 matching over 9 bases. V shed 7 bases, J shed 7 bases, and the junction held 10 bases outside the gene matches. The CDR3 consists of 14 residues. Germline V gives CDR1 SGHTA, CDR2 FQGNSA.

This clone was picked up one time. The V call is TRBV3-1 (or the pseudogene TRBV3-2), the J call TRBJ2-3; the match to TRBD2 covers 8 bases. CDR1 is LGHDT, CDR2 YNNKEL, per germline (reference sequence). This CDR3 comprises 14 residues. V trimming: 4 bases; J trimming: 10 bases; junction bases outside the gene matches: 10. DNA for the CDR3: TGTGCCAGCAGCCTCCACCGTAGCGGGACCGCGCAGTATTTT. Protein product: CASSLHRSGTAQYF.

The genes are TRBV6-5 and TRBJ1-5, with TRBD1 matching over 9 bases. Germline-derived CDR1 and CDR2 are MNHEY and SVGAGI. V lost 8 bases to trimming and J lost 7 bases; unmatched junction nucleotides: 6. CDR3 length: 13 amino acids. This chain's CDR3 is CASRGQGGQPQHF. As DNA, the CDR3 is TGTGCCAGCCGGGGACAGGGAGGGCAGCCCCAGCATTTT.

V gene TRBV4-2 combines with J gene TRBJ1-1; TRBD1 might be the D (6 bases). Trimming removed 4 bases at V and 1 base at J, with 13 bases between. Germline CDR1 reads LGHNA; CDR2 reads YNFKEQ. The CDR3 consists of 15 residues. CDR3 amino acids: CASSLVPDRNTEAFF. For the CDR3, the DNA is TGTGCCAGCAGCCTAGTACCGGACAGGAACACTGAAGCTTTCTTT.

This clone occurred a few times. The rearrangement links TRBV5-5 to TRBJ2-1, with 8 bases that match TRBD2. The CDR3 has 15 residues. Germline loops: CDR1 SGHKS, CDR2 YYEKEE (reference sequence). V trimming: 1 base; J trimming: 4 bases; junction bases outside the gene matches: 4. CDR3 DNA: TGTGCCAGCAGCTTGCGGGAGGGATCTTACAATGAGCAGTTCTTC. Translated, it gives CASSLREGSYNEQFF.

The chain is built from TRBV27 and TRBJ2-3; 12 bases align to TRBD1. The junction had 7 bases not matched to a gene; V was cut back by 5 bases and J by 4 bases. The CDR3 consists of 16 residues. Germline V CDR1 and CDR2: MNHEY, SMNVEV (reference sequence). The DNA of the CDR3 is TGTGCCAGCAGTCTGCCCGGGACAGGGGGCGCAGATACGCAGTATTTT. The encoded protein is CASSLPGTGGADTQYF.

The table lists this clone with a few counts. This rearrangement joins TRBV28 to TRBJ1-2; D ambiguous. The germline gives CDR1 MDHEN, CDR2 SYDVKM. The CDR3 sequence is 12 residues long. Trimming took off 5 bases at V and 4 bases at J, with 8 bases between the two ends. In DNA form, the CDR3 reads TGTGCCAGCAGTACACAGATCTATGGCTACACCTTC. Translated, it gives CASSTQIYGYTF.

Points on this clone: One junction end does not reproduce the germline sequence, and a read error may be involved. The chain links TRBV6-2 or TRBV6-3 to TRBJ2-2; 7 bases are shared with TRBD1. CDR1 is MNHEY and CDR2 is SVGEGT in the germline V gene. The CDR3 has 17 residues. This CDR3 is CASSYSGTAVNTGELFF. CDR3 nucleotides: TGTGCCAGCAGCTACTCTGGGACAGCCGTCAACACCGGGGAGCTGTTTTTT.

This clone was seen a handful of times. V usage is TRBV27 and J usage is TRBJ2-5; maybe TRBD2 (6 bases). The CDR3 loop spans 14 amino acids. Germline CDR1 reads MNHEY; CDR2 reads SMNVEV (reference sequence). Deletions cut 5 bases from V and 5 bases from J, with 15 bases between. The CDR3 spells CASSPLAAGETQYF. The CDR3 coding sequence is TGTGCCAGCAGTCCATTAGCGGCTGGGGAGACCCAGTACTTC.

The V gene is TRBV5-5, the J gene TRBJ1-2; 7 nucleotides match TRBD1. The V gene's germline CDR1 is SGHKS and CDR2 YYEKEE (reference sequence). After removal of 3 bases from V and 4 bases from J, the junction contained 9 bases not matched to a gene. The CDR3 has 15 residues. CDR3 bases: TGTGCCAGCAGCTCCGTTCGACAGGGACTCTATGGCTACACCTTC. It codes for CASSSVRQGLYGYTF.